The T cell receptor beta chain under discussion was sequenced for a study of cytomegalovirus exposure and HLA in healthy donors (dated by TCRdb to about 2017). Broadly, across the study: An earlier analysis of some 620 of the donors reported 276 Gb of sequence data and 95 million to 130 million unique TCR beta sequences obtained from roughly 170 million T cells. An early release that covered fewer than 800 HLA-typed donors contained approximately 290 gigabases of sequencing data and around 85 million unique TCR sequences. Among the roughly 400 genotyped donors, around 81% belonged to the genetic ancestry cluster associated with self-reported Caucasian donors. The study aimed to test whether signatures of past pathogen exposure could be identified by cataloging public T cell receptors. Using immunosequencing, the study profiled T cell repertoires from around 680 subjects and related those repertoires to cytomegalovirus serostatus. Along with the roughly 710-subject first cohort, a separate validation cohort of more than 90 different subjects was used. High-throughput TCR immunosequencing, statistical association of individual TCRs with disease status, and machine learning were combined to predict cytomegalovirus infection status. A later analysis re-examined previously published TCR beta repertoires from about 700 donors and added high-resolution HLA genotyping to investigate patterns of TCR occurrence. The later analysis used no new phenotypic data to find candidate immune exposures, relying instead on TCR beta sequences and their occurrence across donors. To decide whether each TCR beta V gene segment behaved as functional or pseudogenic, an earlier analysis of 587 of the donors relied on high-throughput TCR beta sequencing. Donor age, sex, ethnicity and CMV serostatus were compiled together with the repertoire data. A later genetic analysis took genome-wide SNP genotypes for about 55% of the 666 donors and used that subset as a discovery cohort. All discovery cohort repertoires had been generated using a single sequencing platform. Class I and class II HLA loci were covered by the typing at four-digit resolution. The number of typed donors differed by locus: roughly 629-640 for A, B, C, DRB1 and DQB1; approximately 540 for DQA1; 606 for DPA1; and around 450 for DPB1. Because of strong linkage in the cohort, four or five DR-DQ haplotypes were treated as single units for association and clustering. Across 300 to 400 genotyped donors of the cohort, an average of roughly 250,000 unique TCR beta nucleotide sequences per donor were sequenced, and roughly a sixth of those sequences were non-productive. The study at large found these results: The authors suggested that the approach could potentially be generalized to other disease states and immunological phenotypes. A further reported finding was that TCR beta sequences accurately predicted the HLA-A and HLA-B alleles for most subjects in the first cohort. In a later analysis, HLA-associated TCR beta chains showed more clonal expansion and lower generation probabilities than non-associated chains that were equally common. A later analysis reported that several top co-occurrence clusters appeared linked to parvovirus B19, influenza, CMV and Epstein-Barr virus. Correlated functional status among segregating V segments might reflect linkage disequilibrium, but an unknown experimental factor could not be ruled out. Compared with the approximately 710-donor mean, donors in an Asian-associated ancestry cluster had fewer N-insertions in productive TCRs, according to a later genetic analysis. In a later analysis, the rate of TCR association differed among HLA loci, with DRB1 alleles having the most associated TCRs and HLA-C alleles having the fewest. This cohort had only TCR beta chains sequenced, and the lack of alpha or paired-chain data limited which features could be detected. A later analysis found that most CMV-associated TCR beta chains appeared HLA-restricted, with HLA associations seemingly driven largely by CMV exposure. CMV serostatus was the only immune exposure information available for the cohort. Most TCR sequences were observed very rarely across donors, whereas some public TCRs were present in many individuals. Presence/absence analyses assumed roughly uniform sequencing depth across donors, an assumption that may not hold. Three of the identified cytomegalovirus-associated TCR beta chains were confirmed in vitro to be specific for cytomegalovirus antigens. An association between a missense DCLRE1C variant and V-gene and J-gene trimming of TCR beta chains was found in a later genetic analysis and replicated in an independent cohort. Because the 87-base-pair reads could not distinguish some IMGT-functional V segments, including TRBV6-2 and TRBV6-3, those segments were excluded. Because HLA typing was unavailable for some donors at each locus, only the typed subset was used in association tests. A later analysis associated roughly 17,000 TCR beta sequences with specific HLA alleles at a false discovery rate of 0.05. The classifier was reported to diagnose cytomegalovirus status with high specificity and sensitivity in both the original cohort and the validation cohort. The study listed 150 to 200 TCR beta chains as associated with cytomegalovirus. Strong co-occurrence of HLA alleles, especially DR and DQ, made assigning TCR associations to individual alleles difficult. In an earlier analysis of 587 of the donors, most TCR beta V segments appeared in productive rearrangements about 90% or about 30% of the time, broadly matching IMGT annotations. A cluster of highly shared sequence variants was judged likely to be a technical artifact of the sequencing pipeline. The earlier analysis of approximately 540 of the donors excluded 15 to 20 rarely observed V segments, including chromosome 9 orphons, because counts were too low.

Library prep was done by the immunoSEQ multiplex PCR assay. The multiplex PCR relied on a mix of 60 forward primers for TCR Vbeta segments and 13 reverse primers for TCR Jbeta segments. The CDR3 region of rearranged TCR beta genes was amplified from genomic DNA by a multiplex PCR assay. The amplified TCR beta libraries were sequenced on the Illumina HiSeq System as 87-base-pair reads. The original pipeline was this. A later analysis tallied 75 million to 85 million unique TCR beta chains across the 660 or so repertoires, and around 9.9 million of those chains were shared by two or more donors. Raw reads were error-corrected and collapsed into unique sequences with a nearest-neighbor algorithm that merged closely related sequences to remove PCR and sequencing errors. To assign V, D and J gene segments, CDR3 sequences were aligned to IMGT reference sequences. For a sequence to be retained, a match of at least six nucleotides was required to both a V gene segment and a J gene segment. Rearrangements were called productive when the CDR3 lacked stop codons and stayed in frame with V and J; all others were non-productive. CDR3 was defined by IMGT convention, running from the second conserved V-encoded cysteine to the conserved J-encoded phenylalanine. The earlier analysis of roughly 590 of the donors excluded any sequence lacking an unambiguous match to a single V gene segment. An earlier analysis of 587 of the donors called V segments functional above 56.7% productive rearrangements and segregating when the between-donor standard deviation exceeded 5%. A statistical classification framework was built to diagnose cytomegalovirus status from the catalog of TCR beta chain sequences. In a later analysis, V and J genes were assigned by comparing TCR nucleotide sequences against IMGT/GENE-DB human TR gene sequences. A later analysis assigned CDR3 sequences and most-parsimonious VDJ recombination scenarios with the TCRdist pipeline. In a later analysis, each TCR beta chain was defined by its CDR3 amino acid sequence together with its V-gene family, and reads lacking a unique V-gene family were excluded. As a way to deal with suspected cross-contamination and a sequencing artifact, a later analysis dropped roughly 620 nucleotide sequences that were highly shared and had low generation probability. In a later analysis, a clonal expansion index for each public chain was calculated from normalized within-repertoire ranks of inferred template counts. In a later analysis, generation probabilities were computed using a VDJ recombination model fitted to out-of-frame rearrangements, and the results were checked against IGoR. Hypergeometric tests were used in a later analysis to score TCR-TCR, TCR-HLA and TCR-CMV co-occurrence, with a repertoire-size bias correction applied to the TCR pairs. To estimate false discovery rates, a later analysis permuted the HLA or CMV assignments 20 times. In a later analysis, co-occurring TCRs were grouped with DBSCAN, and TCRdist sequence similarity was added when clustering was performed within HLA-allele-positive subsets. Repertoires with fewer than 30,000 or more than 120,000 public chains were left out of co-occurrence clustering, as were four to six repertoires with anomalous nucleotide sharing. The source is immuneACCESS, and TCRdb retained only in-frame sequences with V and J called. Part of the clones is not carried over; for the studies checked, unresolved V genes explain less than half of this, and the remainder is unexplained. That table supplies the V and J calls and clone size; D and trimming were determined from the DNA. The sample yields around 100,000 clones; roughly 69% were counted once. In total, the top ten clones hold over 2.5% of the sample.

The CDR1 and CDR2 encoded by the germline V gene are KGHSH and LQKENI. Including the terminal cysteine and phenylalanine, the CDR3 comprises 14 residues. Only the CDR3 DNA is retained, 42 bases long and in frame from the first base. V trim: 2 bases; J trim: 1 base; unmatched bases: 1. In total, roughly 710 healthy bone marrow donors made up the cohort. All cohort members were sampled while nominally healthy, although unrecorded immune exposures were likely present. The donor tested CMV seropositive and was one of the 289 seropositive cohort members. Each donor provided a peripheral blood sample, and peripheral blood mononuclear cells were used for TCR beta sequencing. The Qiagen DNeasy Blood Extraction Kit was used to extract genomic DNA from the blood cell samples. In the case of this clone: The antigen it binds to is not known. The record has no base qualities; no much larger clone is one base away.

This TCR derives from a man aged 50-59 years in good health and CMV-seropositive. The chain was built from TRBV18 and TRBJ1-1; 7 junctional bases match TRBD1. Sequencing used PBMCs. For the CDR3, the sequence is CASSPDRANTEAFF. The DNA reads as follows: TGTGCCAGCTCACCAGACAGGGCGAACACTGAAGCTTTCTTT.